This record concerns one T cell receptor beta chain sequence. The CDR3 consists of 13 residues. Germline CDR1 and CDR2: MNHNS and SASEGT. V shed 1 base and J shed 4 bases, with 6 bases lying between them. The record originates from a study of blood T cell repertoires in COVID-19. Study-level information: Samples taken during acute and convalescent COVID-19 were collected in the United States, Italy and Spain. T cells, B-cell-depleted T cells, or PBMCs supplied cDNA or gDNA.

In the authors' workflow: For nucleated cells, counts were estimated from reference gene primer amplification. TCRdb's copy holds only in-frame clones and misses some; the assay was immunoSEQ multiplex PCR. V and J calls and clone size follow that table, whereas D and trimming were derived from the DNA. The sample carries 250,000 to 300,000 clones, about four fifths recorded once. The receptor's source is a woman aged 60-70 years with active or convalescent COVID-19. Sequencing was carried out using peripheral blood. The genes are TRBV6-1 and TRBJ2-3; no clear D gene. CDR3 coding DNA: TGTGCCAGCAGTGAAGGAGAGGCAGATACGCAGTATTTT. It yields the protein CASSEGEADTQYF.